This is a list of T cell receptor beta chains from one sample in a study of CD8 T cells in Susac syndrome. TCRdb fed the immunoSEQ multiplex PCR reads into MiXCR, producing one record per CDR3 protein. This sample has 160,000 or so distinct CDR3 sequences, with around 94% found just once. The sequencing sample was made of CD4+ T cells from PBMCs. These receptors were collected from a human donor with multiple sclerosis. The CDR3 runs from the conserved cysteine through the conserved F or W. D genes are given only for firm matches. Expanded clones are given a class, and other clones once, few, many or no size at all.

TRBJ1-1 TRBV7-2 - - CASSLWSDRTEAFF TGTGCCAGCAGCTTATGGTCCGACCGGACTGAAGCTTTCTTT
TRBJ2-3 TRBV7-8 - - CASSPARTDTQYF TGTGCCAGCAGCCCCGCAAGAACAGATACGCAGTATTTT
TRBJ2-5 TRBV24-1 - - CATSDFGSQETQYF TGTGCCACCAGTGATTTTGGTTCTCAAGAGACCCAGTACTTC
TRBJ2-7 TRBV7-6 - - CASSLGKTYEQYF TGTGCCAGCAGCTTAGGCAAAACCTACGAGCAGTACTTC
TRBJ2-2 TRBV5-1 - - CASSLATVPGELFF TGCGCCAGCAGCTTGGCGACAGTCCCCGGGGAGCTGTTTTTT
TRBJ2-7 TRBV6-5 - TRBD1 CASRPFDRGMEQYF TGTGCCAGCAGACCTTTTGACAGGGGCATGGAGCAGTACTTC
TRBJ2-2 TRBV4-1 - - CASSPFRDFGLGELFF TGCGCCAGCAGCCCTTTCCGTGACTTCGGACTCGGGGAGCTGTTTTTT
TRBJ1-4 TRBV20-1 - - CSALPPHGRGEKLFF TGCAGTGCCCTACCCCCTCACGGAAGGGGTGAAAAACTGTTTTTT
TRBJ2-7 TRBV7-2 - TRBD2 CASSLGIAGGYEQYF TGTGCCAGCAGCTTAGGAATAGCGGGAGGCTACGAGCAGTACTTC
TRBJ2-1 TRBV29-1 - TRBD2 CSVLPASGSGHEQFF TGCAGCGTTTTACCCGCTAGCGGGAGTGGTCATGAGCAGTTCTTC
TRBJ2-3 TRBV9 - TRBD2 CASSPQGGRAYDTQYF TGTGCCAGCAGCCCCCAGGGCGGGAGGGCCTATGATACGCAGTATTTT
TRBJ1-1 TRBV3-1 - TRBD1 CASSQRTGGTEAFF TGTGCCAGCAGCCAAAGGACAGGGGGTACTGAAGCTTTCTTT
TRBJ2-2 TRBV30 - TRBD1 CAWSGQGNTGELFF TGTGCCTGGAGCGGACAGGGGAACACCGGGGAGCTGTTTTTT
TRBJ2-7 TRBV28 - - CASSLKAIGQPSYEQYF TGTGCCAGCAGTTTAAAGGCAATCGGACAGCCGTCTTACGAGCAGTACTTC
TRBJ2-1 TRBV4-3 - - CASSRGPGTASSYNEQFF TGCGCCAGCAGCCGAGGGCCCGGGACGGCGAGCTCCTACAATGAGCAGTTCTTC
TRBJ2-6 TRBV5-4 - - CASSLPGLDGANVLTF TGTGCCAGCAGCTTGCCCGGCCTGGATGGGGCCAACGTCCTGACTTTC
TRBJ1-1 TRBV12-5 - - CASGALHTEAFF TGTGCTAGTGGTGCGCTGCACACTGAAGCTTTCTTT
TRBJ1-1 TRBV5-6 - - CASSLERGEAFF TGTGCCAGCAGCTTGGAGAGGGGTGAAGCTTTCTTT
TRBJ2-5 TRBV11-2 - - CASSLVVGTGETQYF TGTGCCAGCAGCTTAGTCGTGGGGACGGGGGAGACCCAGTACTTC
TRBJ2-1 TRBV18 - TRBD2 CASSPPASGGGGQQFF TGTGCCAGCTCACCACCCGCCAGCGGGGGAGGGGGACAACAGTTCTTC
TRBJ1-1 TRBV2 - - CASSDGQLMNTEAFF TGTGCCAGCAGTGACGGACAGCTAATGAACACTGAAGCTTTCTTT
TRBJ1-2 TRBV7-2 - TRBD1 CASSVQGNGYTF TGTGCCAGCAGCGTACAGGGGAATGGCTACACCTTC
TRBJ2-3 TRBV24-1 once TRBD2 CATSDFGTSGIEQYF TGTGCCACCAGTGATTTCGGGACTAGCGGGATCGAGCAGTATTTT
TRBJ2-7 TRBV29-1 - - CSVVTRVGEQYF TGCAGCGTTGTAACCAGGGTCGGGGAGCAGTACTTC
TRBJ2-1 TRBV7-2 - - CASSTPRAPQFF TGTGCCAGCAGCACACCCCGGGCGCCACAGTTCTTC
TRBJ2-7 TRBV7-9 once - CASSLIAASTPRGYEQYF TGTGCCAGCAGCTTAATAGCGGCGAGTACCCCACGAGGCTACGAGCAGTACTTC
TRBJ2-7 TRBV24-1 - - CATSDGGFGYEQYF TGTGCCACCAGTGATGGGGGATTTGGTTACGAGCAGTACTTC
TRBJ2-3 TRBV29-1 - - CSVRPGPTPSDTQYF TGCAGCGTCCGCCCCGGCCCAACACCGTCGGATACGCAGTATTTT
TRBJ2-5 TRBV20-1 - - CSESGPGETQYF TGCAGTGAAAGCGGGCCCGGGGAGACCCAGTACTTC
TRBJ1-5 TRBV7-9 - - CASSRLAQPQHF TGTGCCAGCAGCCGCTTAGCTCAGCCCCAGCATTTT
TRBJ2-4 TRBV3-1 once - CASSPKVPRSWSKNIQYF TGTGCCAGCAGCCCTAAGGTCCCTAGGAGTTGGTCCAAAAACATTCAGTACTTC
TRBJ2-1 TRBV24-1 - TRBD2 CATSDRVSGRYPAEQFF TGTGCCACCAGTGATAGGGTTAGCGGGCGCTACCCCGCCGAGCAGTTCTTC
TRBJ1-2 TRBV30 - - CAWSLGYGYTF TGTGCCTGGAGTCTTGGCTATGGCTACACCTTC
TRBJ1-2 TRBV28 - - CASSLGGLSYGYTF TGTGCCAGCAGTTTAGGGGGTCTTAGCTATGGCTACACCTTC
TRBJ2-3 TRBV7-2 - TRBD2 CASSFPTSGTDTQYF TGTGCCAGCAGCTTCCCGACTAGCGGGACAGATACGCAGTATTTT
TRBJ1-2 TRBV5-4 - - CASSSGRSGVNYGYTF TGTGCCAGCAGCTCTGGAAGATCAGGCGTTAACTATGGCTACACCTTC
TRBJ1-2 TRBV7-2 once TRBD1 CASSLKGQGDYGYTF TGTGCCAGCAGCCTTAAAGGACAGGGAGACTATGGCTACACCTTC
TRBJ1-3 TRBV11-2 once - CASSLAPSGNTIYF TGTGCCAGCAGCTTAGCCCCCTCTGGAAACACCATATATTTT
TRBJ1-4 TRBV6-5 - - CASSRWSTRDEKLFF TGTGCCAGCAGCCGGTGGTCAACCCGGGATGAAAAACTGTTTTTT
TRBJ2-1 TRBV7-9 - TRBD1 CASSLWGTGKINEQFF TGTGCCAGCAGCTTATGGGGGACAGGCAAAATCAATGAGCAGTTCTTC
TRBJ1-5 TRBV5-1 - - CASSLGQDQPQHF TGCGCCAGCAGCTTGGGGCAGGATCAGCCCCAGCATTTT
TRBJ2-2 TRBV10-3 - - CAIKNPNTGELFF TGTGCCATTAAGAATCCGAACACCGGGGAGCTGTTTTTT
TRBJ1-2 TRBV10-3 once - CAIKKGLGGSGYTF TGTGCCATCAAAAAAGGTCTGGGCGGGAGCGGCTACACCTTC
TRBJ1-1 TRBV6-2/TRBV6-3 - - CASCQGTEAFF TGTGCCAGCTGCCAGGGTACTGAAGCTTTCTTT
TRBJ1-2 TRBV15 - - CATSSGGVSINYGYTF TGTGCCACCAGCAGCGGAGGGGTCTCCATTAACTATGGCTACACCTTC
TRBJ2-5 TRBV28 - - CASSLGGTQYF TGTGCCAGCAGTTTAGGGGGGACCCAGTACTTC
TRBJ1-3 TRBV30 - - CASPTIATLSSGNTIYF TGTGCCTCACCGACAATCGCCACATTAAGCTCTGGAAACACCATATATTTT
TRBJ1-2 TRBV29-1 - TRBD1 CSVEKTGLIYGYTF TGCAGCGTTGAAAAGACAGGGCTAATCTATGGCTACACCTTC
TRBJ2-1 TRBV4-1 - - CASSQIRRHPNNEQFF TGCGCCAGCAGCCAAATTCGCCGACATCCCAACAATGAGCAGTTCTTC
TRBJ2-4 TRBV5-5 - - CASSLAGDIQYF TGTGCCAGCAGCTTGGCGGGCGACATTCAGTACTTC
TRBJ2-3 TRBV9 - - CASSVPGADTQYF TGTGCCAGCAGCGTACCAGGTGCAGATACGCAGTATTTT
TRBJ2-1 TRBV30 once TRBD1 CAWKEGTGFSNEQFF TGTGCCTGGAAGGAGGGGACAGGGTTTAGCAATGAGCAGTTCTTC
TRBJ1-1 TRBV18 - - CASSLSGTTQQGAFF TGTGCCAGCTCACTATCCGGGACAACTCAACAAGGAGCTTTCTTT
TRBJ1-1 TRBV27 - - CASSLISGWGVNTEAFF TGTGCCAGCAGTTTAATATCCGGGTGGGGGGTGAACACTGAAGCTTTCTTT
TRBJ2-3 TRBV27 - - CASSLWGFKAGTDTQYF TGTGCCAGCAGTTTATGGGGATTTAAAGCGGGTACAGATACGCAGTATTTT
TRBJ1-1 TRBV5-4 - - CASSRPGGRNTEAFF TGTGCCAGCAGCCGCCCGGGGGGCAGGAACACTGAAGCTTTCTTT
TRBJ1-2 TRBV18 - - CASSPQGGDYGYTF TGTGCCAGCTCACCACAAGGGGGGGACTATGGCTACACCTTC